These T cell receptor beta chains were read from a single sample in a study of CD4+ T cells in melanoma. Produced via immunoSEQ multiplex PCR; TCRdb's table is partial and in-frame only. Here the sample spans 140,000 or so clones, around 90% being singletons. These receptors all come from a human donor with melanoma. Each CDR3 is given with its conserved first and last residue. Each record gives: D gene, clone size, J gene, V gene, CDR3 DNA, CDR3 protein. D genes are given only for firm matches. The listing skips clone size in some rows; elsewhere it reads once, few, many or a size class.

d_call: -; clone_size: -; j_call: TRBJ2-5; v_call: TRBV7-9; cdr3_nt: TGTGCCAGCAGCTTAGCGCTAATGGTAGAGACCCAGTACTTC; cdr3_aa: CASSLALMVETQYF
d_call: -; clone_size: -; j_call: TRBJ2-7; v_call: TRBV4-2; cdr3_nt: TGTGCCAGCAGCCGGGACTCTGCCTACGAGCAGTACTTC; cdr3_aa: CASSRDSAYEQYF
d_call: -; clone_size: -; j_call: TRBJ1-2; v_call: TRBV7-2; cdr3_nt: TGTGCCAGCAGCTTAGCGCTAGGGAGAGTGGATGGCTACACCTTC; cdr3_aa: CASSLALGRVDGYTF
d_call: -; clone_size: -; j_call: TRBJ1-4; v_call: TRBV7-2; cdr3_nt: TGTGCCAGCAGCTTAGCGGGTTACAGCCTTGAAAAACTGTTTTTT; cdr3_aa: CASSLAGYSLEKLFF
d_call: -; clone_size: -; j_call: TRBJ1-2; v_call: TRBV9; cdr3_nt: TGTGCCAGCAGCGTAGCGACCGCGAACTATGGCTACACCTTC; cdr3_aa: CASSVATANYGYTF
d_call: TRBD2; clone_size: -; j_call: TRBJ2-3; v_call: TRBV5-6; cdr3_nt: TGTGCCAGCAGCTTGAGAACTAGCGGGGACCCGGGGGGAGATACGCAGTATTTT; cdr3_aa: CASSLRTSGDPGGDTQYF
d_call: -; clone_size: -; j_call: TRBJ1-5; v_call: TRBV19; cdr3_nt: TGTGCCAGTAGTATCTCCAGGGCCAATCAGCCCCAGCATTTT; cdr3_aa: CASSISRANQPQHF
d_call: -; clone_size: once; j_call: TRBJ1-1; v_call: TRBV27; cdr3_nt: TGTGCCAGCAGTGTACAGGGTACGGAGAACACTGAAGCTTTCTTT; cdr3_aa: CASSVQGTENTEAFF
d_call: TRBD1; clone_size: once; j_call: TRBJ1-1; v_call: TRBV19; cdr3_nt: TGTGCCGCAGGGGGACTCACTGAAGCTTTCTTT; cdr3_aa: CAAGGLTEAFF
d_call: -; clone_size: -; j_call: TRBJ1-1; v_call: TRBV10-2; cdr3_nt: TGCGCCAGTCTACCTACAGGGTCTGGGACTGAAGCTTTCTTT; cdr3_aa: CASLPTGSGTEAFF
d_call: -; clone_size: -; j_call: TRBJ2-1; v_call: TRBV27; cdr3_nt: TGTGCCACAGGGCGGGGGACAGCAATCAATGAGCAGTTCTTC; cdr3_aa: CATGRGTAINEQFF
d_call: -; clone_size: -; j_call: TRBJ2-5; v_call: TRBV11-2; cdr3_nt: TGTGCCAGCAGCTCACAAGAGACCCAGTACTTC; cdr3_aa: CASSSQETQYF
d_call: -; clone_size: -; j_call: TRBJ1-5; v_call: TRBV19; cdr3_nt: TGTGCCAGTAGTATGGGCAGGTCTGGGTATAGGACGGGCAATCAGCCCCAGCATTTT; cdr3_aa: CASSMGRSGYRTGNQPQHF
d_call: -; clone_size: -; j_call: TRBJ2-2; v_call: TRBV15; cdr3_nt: TGTGCCACCAGCAGAGAGATCGCGGGGGCTGGTGCAAACACCGGGGAGCTGTTTTTT; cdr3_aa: CATSREIAGAGANTGELFF
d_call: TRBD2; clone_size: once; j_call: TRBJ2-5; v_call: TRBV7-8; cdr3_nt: TGTGCCAGCAGCTTAGGACGCTCGCGGGGGGTACTCCAAGAGACCCAGTACTTC; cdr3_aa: CASSLGRSRGVLQETQYF
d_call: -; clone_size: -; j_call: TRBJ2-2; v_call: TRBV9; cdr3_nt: TGTGCCAGCAGCGTAGTGCCAGCACCGGGCGAGCTGTTTTTT; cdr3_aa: CASSVVPAPGELFF
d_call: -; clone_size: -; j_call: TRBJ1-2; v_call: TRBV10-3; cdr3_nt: TGTGCCATCAGTGAGTTGGGCCATGGCTACACCTTC; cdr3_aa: CAISELGHGYTF
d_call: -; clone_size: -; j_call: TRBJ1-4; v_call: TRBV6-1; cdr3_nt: TGTGCCAGCGGAAGTTTGGCTAATGAAAAACTGTTTTTT; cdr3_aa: CASGSLANEKLFF
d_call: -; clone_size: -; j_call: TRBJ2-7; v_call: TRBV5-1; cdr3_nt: TGCGCCAGCAGCTTGGGGGGGACCCTGGAATCCCACGAGCAGTACTTC; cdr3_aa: CASSLGGTLESHEQYF
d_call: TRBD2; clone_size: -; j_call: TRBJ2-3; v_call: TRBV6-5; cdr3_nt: TGTGCCAGCAGAAGCGGGGTCAGCACAGATACGCAGTATTTT; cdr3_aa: CASRSGVSTDTQYF
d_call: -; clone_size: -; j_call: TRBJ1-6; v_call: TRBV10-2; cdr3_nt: TGCGCCAGCAGTGACAGGGGCCAGAGCTCCTATAATTCACCCCTCCACTTT; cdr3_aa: CASSDRGQSSYNSPLHF
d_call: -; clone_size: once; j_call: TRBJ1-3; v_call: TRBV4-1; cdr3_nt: TGCGCCAGCAGCCAAGCCGGAAACACCATATATTTT; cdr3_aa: CASSQAGNTIYF
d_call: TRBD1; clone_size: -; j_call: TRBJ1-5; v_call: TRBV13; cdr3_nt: TGTGCCAGCAGCTCCGGGACAGAAATGCAGCCCCAGCATTTT; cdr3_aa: CASSSGTEMQPQHF
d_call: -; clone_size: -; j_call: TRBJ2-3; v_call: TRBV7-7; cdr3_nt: TGTGCTAGCAGCCCTAGCCCGGGGGCTGATACGCAGTATTTT; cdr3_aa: CASSPSPGADTQYF
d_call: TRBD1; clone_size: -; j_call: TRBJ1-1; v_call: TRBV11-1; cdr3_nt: TGTGCCAGCAGCTTAGCCGGGGACAGGAGAGGTGTTTGGACTGAAGCTTTCTTT; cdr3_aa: CASSLAGDRRGVWTEAFF
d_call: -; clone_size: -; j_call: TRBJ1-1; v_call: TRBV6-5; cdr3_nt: TGTGCCAGCAGTCCCGGCATCACTGAAGCTTTCTTT; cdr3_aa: CASSPGITEAFF
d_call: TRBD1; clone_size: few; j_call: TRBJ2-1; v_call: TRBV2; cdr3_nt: TGTGCCAGCGTCCCTTACCGGGACAGGGGAAACAATGAGCAGTTCTTC; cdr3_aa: CASVPYRDRGNNEQFF
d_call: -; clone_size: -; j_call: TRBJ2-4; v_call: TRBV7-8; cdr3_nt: TGTGCCAGCAGCTTGGGGCCCGACGACATTCAGTACTTC; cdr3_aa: CASSLGPDDIQYF
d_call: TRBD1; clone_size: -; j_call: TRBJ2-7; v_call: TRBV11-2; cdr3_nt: TGTGCCAGCAGCTTAGCCGGGGGACAGGGGGCTACCGAGCAGTACTTC; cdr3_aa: CASSLAGGQGATEQYF
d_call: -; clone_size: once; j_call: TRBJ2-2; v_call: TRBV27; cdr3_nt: TGTGCCAGCAGCTCTAGGTGGAGGGATCCCGGGGAGCTGTTTTTT; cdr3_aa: CASSSRWRDPGELFF
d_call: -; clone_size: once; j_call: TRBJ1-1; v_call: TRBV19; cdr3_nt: TGTGCCAGTAGTTACGGGACTTACACTGAAGCTTTCTTT; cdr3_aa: CASSYGTYTEAFF
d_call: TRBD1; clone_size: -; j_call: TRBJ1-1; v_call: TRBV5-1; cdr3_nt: TGCGCCAGCAGCTTGGATGCAGGGGGCGCCGGCACTGAAGCTTTCTTT; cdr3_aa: CASSLDAGGAGTEAFF
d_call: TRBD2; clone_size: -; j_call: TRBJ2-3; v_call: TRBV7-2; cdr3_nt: TGTGCCAGCAGCTCCACCTTAAATAGCGGGGGGGTGGCAGATACGCAGTATTTT; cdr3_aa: CASSSTLNSGGVADTQYF
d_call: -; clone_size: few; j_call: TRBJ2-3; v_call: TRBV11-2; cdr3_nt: TGTGCCAGCAGCCTGAGGGATACGCAGTATTTT; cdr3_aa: CASSLRDTQYF
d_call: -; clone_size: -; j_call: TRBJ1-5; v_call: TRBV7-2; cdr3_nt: TGTGCCAGCAGCTTCGGGAGGACGGGGCCCCAGCATTTT; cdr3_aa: CASSFGRTGPQHF
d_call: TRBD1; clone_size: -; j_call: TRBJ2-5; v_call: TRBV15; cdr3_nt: TGTGCCACCAGCAGAGATAGGACAGGGCAAGAGACCCAGTACTTC; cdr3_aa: CATSRDRTGQETQYF
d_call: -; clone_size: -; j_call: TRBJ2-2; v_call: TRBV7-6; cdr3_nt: TGTGCCAGCAGCGCACCCGGGACACAGAACACCGGGGAGCTGTTTTTT; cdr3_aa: CASSAPGTQNTGELFF
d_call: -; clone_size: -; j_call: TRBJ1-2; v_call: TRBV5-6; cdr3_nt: TGTGCCAGCAGCGCAGGGACACGTAACTATGGCTACACCTTC; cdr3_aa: CASSAGTRNYGYTF
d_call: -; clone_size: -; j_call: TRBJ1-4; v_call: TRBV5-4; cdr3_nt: TGTGCCAGCAGCAAGCAGGGGCAGAAAGAAAAACTGTTTTTT; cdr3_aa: CASSKQGQKEKLFF
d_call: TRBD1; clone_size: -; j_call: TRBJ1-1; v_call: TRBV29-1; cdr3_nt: TGCAGCGTTGTCGGCGACAGGGGGCCACTCACGGCTGAAGCTTTCTTT; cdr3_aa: CSVVGDRGPLTAEAFF
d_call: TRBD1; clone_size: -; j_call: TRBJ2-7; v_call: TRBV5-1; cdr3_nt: TGCGCCAGCAGCTTGGCAGGGACAGGGGCCACCTACGAGCAGTACTTC; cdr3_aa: CASSLAGTGATYEQYF
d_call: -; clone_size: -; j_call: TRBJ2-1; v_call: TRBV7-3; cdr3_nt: TGTGCCAGCGGGACTGGTTCCAATGAGCAGTTCTTC; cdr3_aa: CASGTGSNEQFF
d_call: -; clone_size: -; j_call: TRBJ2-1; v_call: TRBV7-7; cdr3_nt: TGTGCCAGCAGCCCCCCCAGGGATGAGCAGTTCTTC; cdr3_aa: CASSPPRDEQFF
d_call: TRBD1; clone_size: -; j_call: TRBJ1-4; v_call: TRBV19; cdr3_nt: TGTGCCAGTAGTAGGGGGACAGTGGATGAAAAACTGTTTTTT; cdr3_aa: CASSRGTVDEKLFF
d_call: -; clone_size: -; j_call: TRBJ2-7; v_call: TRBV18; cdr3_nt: TGTGCCAGCTCACGCGGACTTGCCCCGTTAGGGTACGAGCAGTACTTC; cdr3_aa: CASSRGLAPLGYEQYF
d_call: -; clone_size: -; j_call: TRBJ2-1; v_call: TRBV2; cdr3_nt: TGTGCCAGCAGGGACTCCAGCTACAATGAGCAGTTCTTC; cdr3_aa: CASRDSSYNEQFF
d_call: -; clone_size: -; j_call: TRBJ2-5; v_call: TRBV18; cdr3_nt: TGTGCCAGCTCACAAGGGGGGGCGGCAGAGACCCAGTACTTC; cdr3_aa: CASSQGGAAETQYF
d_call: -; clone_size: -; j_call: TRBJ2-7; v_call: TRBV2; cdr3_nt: TGTGCCAGCAGCCGGCTCTCCTACGAGCAGTACTTC; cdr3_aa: CASSRLSYEQYF
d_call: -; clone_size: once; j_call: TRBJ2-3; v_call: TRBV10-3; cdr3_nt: TGTGCCATCAGTGAGAATTCCGGAGATACGCAGTATTTT; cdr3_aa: CAISENSGDTQYF
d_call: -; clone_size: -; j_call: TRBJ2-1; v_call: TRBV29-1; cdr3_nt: TGCAGCGTTCCAGACTCCTTAACGGACAATGAGCAGTTCTTC; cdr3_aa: CSVPDSLTDNEQFF
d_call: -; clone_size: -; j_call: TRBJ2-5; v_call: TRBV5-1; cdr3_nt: TGCGCCAGCAGCTTTCGACAAGACGTCCAGGTGGAGACCCAGTACTTC; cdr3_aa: CASSFRQDVQVETQYF
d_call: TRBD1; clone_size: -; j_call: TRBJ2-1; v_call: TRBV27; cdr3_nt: TGTGCCAGCAGTTCCTGGACAGGAAACAATGAGCAGTTCTTC; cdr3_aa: CASSSWTGNNEQFF
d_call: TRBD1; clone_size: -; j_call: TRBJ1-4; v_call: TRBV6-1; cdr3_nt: TGTGCCAGCAGTGGCTGGACAGGGGGCGGCGAAAAACTGTTTTTT; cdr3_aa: CASSGWTGGGEKLFF
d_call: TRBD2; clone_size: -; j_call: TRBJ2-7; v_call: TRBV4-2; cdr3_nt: TGTGCCAGCAGCCAAGCTTGGCGGGGGGTCTCCTACGAGCAGTACTTC; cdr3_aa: CASSQAWRGVSYEQYF
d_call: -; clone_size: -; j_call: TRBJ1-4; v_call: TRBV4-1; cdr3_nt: TGCGCCAGCAGCCAAGAAGCGGGGAGTAGTTTTGAAAAACTGTTTTTT; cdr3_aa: CASSQEAGSSFEKLFF
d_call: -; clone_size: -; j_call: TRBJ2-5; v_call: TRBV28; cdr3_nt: TGTGCCTGTACAAGAGGCCAAGAGACCCAGTACTTC; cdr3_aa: CACTRGQETQYF
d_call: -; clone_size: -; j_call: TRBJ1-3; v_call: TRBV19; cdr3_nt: TGTGCCAGTAGTAAAACAGGTTGGCGTGGAAACACCATATATTTT; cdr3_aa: CASSKTGWRGNTIYF
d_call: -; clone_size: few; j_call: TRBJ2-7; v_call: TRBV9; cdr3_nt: TGTGCCAGCAGCAAGAGGGGGGGATTGTCGACCTACGAGCAGTACTTC; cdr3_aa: CASSKRGGLSTYEQYF
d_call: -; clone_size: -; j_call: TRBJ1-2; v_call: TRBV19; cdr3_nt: TGTGCCAGTAGTATTTCACATTATGGCTACACCTTC; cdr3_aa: CASSISHYGYTF